This TCR beta chain was captured by sequencing in a study of identifying expanded T cells in peripheral blood. Whole-study results and caveats: Roughly 1.2 clones differed between technical replicates, versus around 15 and 19 over time. Roughly 2-week clone count variance significantly increased as total template count grew.

Details on this clone: The target antigen is unknown.

The V gene's germline CDR1 is SGDLS and CDR2 YYNGEE. Trimming pared 0 bases from V and 5 bases from J, leaving 11 bases between. This CDR3 spans 14 amino acids. The repertoire was sequenced with immunoSEQ multiplex PCR; TCRdb's copy has only in-frame clones and lacks some. Of 120,000 or so clones listed, more than 75% are singletons. This receptor was identified in a person aged 18 to 70 in good health. The chain joins TRBV9 to TRBJ1-1; D might be TRBD1 (6 bases). Sequencing used blood. CDR3 sequence reads: CASSVAGGDTEAFF. DNA of the CDR3: TGTGCCAGCAGCGTAGCGGGGGGCGATACTGAAGCTTTCTTT.